Included here is one TCR beta chain sequence, with context. The CDR3 contains 14 residues. V was clipped by 0 bases and J by 7 bases, with 11 bases between them. Germline loops: CDR1 SGHDT, CDR2 YYEEEE. The data originate from a study of blood T cell repertoires in COVID-19. The table came from immunoSEQ multiplex PCR; TCRdb's copy has only in-frame clones and leaves some out. Of some 330,000 clones detected, around 87% appear once; the ten largest clones hold about 1.9%. The sample was PBMCs or T cells enriched from blood (not recorded which). This chain connects TRBV5-6 to TRBJ1-3; D is unclear. This sequence originates from a man in his forties or fifties in a cohort exposed to, infected with or recovered from COVID-19 (not recorded which). The CDR3 bases are TGTGCCAGCAGCTTGGGACAAATTCCCAACACCATATATTTT. Residues: CASSLGQIPNTIYF.